This T cell receptor beta chain was retrieved from a study of cytomegalovirus exposure and HLA in healthy donors. The primer mix had 60 Vbeta and 13 Jbeta primers. In the original analysis: In a later analysis, some 80 million unique TCR beta chains included roughly 11 million shared by two or more donors. Only in-frame clones appear in the TCRdb table, and some are missing; sequencing was by immunoSEQ multiplex PCR. V and J calls and clone size are as listed in that table; D and trimming were resolved from the DNA. The table lists 95,000 to 150,000 clones, about 81% of them singletons, with nearly 3% in the top ten. In germline, CDR1 is SGHTA, CDR2 FQGNSA. After removal of 3 bases from V and 2 bases from J, the junction contained 5 bases not matched to a gene. The CDR3 length is 17 residues.

Sequences were obtained from PBMCs. The clonotype was recovered from a middle-aged woman in good health and CMV-seropositive. V and J are TRBV7-2 and TRBJ2-2; 11 nucleotides match TRBD2. CDR3: CASSLASGGINTGELFF. The CDR3 nucleotides read TGTGCCAGCAGCTTGGCTAGCGGGGGGATTAACACCGGGGAGCTGTTTTTT. The full variable domain, in which reference TRBV7-2 and TRBJ2-2 provide the parts outside the CDR3, is GAGVSQSPSNKVTEKGKDVELRCDPISGHTALYWYRQSLGQGLEFLIYFQGNSAPDKSGLPSDRFSAERTGGSVSTLTIQRTQQEDSAVYLCASSLASGGINTGELFFGEGSRLTVL.